This T cell receptor beta chain was observed in a study of shared clonotypes between healthy human individuals. Study summary: Serving as donors were a couple of women and three men, whose ages spanned 18 to 49.

TCRdb's table, derived via immunoSEQ multiplex PCR, lists solely in-frame clones and lacks some. Of 400,000 to 600,000 clones detected, 79% appear once; the ten largest clones hold under 15%. Germline V gene data show CDR1 as MNHEY and CDR2 as SVGAGI. V was pared by 6 bases and J by 8 bases, with 6 bases of the junction left unmatched. The CDR3 has 13 amino acids. Remarks on this clone: Its antigen remains unidentified.

Study observations and caveats: Only blood underwent sampling, and tissue repertoires likely differ.

Sequencing was performed on PBMCs. This chain connects TRBV6-5 to TRBJ1-2, with 10 bases lining up with TRBD1. The sequence derives from a woman aged 40 to 49 in good health. Some clones in this sample may be carry-over from other donors' samples. This chain's CDR3 is CASSPGQGTGYTF. The CDR3 DNA is TGTGCCAGCAGCCCGGGACAGGGGACCGGCTACACCTTC.